The present entry profiles one T cell receptor (beta chain) with its context. Its antigen remains unidentified. Expansion of antigen-specific CD4+ T cells with viral peptide pools was carried out by the ViraFEST assay before sequencing. CD4+ T cell isolation took place after approximately 11 days of culture. Two-dose vaccination with either BNT162b2 or mRNA-1273 was given to the participants. It was with about 9.3 IU/ml IL-2 and roughly 9.2 ug/ml peptides that a few million PBMC per well were cultured. Both day 3 and day 7 saw half the medium replaced with IL-2 medium. This table comes from immunoSEQ multiplex PCR, and its TCRdb copy is limited to in-frame clones, with some not included. Counted here are 15,000 or so clones, about 74% occurring once; the ten biggest clones make up roughly 25%. This sample is drawn from a study of vaccination effects on CD4 cells after COVID-19. Across the study: Post-vaccine specimens arrived a median 72 days past the second dose.

Study results and limitations: There were few convalescent patients in the study and no early post-infection timepoints.

V was trimmed by 4 bases and J by 1 base, leaving 11 bases between them. The CDR3 is made up of 15 amino acids. From germline, CDR1 is ENHRY and CDR2 SYGVKD. Sequencing used CD4+ T cells from PBMCs cultured with HCoV-NL63 spike peptides, obtained after COVID-19 vaccination. This receptor was taken from a human donor who received a COVID-19 vaccine. This chain uses TRBV10-3 with TRBJ1-3, with D perhaps TRBD1 (5 bases). The CDR3 is CAISGGGLSGNTIYF. The CDR3 DNA is TGTGCCATCAGTGGGGGGGGATTATCTGGAAACACCATATATTTT.